This TCR beta chain comes out of a study of long-term antiretroviral therapy in people with HIV. The study's findings and limits: Collection spanned 2004 to 2017; ART regimens may be less effective than current ones. Repertoire composition at all time points was dominated by clones that had expanded before ART.

For this clone: Its target is not known.

The CDR3 runs 15 residues. Germline assignment: CDR1 LNHDA and CDR2 SQIVND (reference sequence). Trimming cost V 1 base and J 5 bases, with 14 bases left between them. Sequencing used immunoSEQ v3.0 at survey level. Here immunoSEQ multiplex PCR was the method, and the copy in TCRdb shows in-frame clones only, minus some. The profile shows about 15,000 clones, approximately 81% of them singletons. The source of this sequence is a man aged 25-45 years with HIV. The J gene is TRBJ1-1, the V gene TRBV19, with a possible D match to TRBD1 (6 bases). This sample comprised unsorted PBMCs, obtained about 1.2 years before starting antiretroviral therapy. The DNA of the CDR3 is TGTGCCAGTAGTATAGGGGGGGGCGCGGGAACTGAAGCTTTCTTT. This sequence encodes CASSIGGGAGTEAFF.